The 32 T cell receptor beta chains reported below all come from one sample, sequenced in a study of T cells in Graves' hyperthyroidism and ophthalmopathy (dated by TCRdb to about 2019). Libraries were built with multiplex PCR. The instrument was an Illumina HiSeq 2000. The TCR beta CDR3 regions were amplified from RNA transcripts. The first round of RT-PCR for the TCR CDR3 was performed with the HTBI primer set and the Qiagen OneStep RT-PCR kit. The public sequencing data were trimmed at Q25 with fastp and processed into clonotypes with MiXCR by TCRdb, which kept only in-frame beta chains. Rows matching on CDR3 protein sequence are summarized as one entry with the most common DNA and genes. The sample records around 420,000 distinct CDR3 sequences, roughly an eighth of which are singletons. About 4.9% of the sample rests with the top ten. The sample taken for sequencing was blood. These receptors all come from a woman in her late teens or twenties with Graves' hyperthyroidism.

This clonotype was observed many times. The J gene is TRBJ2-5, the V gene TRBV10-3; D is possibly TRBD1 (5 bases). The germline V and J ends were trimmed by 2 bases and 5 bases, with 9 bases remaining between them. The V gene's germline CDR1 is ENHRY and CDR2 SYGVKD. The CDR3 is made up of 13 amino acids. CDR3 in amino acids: CAISETGAETQYF. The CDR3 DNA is TGTGCCATCAGTGAGACAGGAGCTGAGACCCAGTACTTC.

CDR3 coding DNA: TGCAGTGCGAAAATCGGGACTAGGGGTTTCGAGCAGTACTTC. Encoded protein: CSAKIGTRGFEQYF. The chain has TRBV20-1 and TRBJ2-7; 8 bases are a match to TRBD2. The germline gives CDR1 DFQATT, CDR2 SNEGSKA (reference sequence). This CDR3 has 14 amino acids. With V trimmed by 6 bases and J by 6 bases, 13 bases remained unmatched.

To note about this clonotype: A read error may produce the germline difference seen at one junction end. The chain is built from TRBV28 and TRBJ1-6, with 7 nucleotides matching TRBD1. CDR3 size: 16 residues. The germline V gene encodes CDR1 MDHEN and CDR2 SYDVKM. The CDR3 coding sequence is TGTGTCAGCACCCCGACAGGGAGGTCCGGTAATTCACCCCTCCACTTT. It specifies CVSTPTGRSGNSPLHF. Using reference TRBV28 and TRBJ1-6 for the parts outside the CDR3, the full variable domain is DVKVTQSSRYLVKRTGEKVFLECVQDMDHENMFWYRQDPGLGLRLIYFSYDVKMKEKGDIPEGYSVSREKKERFSLILESASTNQTSMYLCVSTPTGRSGNSPLHFGNGTRLTVT.

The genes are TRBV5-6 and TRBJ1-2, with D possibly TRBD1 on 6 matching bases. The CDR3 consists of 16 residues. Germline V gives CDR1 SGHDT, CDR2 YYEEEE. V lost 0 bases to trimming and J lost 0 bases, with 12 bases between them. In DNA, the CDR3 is TGTGCCAGCAGCTTGGCGGGGACAACGTCTAACTATGGCTACACCTTC. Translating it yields CASSLAGTTSNYGYTF.

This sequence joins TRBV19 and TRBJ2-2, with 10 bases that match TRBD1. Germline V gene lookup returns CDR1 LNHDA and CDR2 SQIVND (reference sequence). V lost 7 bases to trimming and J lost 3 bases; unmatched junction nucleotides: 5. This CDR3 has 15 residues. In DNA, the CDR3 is TGTGCCAGTACCTGGGACAGGGGATACACCGGGGAGCTGTTTTTT. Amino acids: CASTWDRGYTGELFF.

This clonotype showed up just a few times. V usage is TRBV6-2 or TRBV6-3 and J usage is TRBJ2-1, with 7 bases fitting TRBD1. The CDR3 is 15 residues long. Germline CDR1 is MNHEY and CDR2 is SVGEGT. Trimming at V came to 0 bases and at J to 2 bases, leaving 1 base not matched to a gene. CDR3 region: CASSYSGTAYNEQFF. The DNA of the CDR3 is TGTGCCAGCAGTTACTCGGGGACAGCCTACAATGAGCAGTTCTTC.

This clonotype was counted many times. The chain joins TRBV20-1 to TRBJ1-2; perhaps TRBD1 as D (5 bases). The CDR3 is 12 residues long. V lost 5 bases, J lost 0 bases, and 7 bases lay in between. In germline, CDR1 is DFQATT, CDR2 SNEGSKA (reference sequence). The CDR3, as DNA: TGCAGTGCTCAGACAGCTAACTATGGCTACACCTTC. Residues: CSAQTANYGYTF.

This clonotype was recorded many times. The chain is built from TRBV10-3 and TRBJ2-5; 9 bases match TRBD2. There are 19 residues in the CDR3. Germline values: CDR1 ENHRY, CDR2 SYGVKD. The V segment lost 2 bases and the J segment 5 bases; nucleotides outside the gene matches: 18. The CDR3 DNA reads TGTGCCATCAGTGAGACCCTCGTCGGTGGCGGGAGGGCCGCGGAGACCCAGTACTTC. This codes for CAISETLVGGGRAAETQYF.

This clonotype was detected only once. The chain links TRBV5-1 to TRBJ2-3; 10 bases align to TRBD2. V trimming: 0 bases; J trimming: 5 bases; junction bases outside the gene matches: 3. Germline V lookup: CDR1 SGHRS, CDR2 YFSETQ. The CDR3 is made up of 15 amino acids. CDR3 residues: CASSLGRLAGDTQYF. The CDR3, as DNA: TGCGCCAGCAGCTTGGGGAGACTAGCGGGAGATACGCAGTATTTT.

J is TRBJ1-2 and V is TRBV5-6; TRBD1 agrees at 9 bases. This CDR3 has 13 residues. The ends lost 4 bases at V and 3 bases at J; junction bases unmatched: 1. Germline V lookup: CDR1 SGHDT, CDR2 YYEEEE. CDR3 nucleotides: TGTGCCAGCAGCGGGGACAGGGACTATGGCTACACCTTC. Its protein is CASSGDRDYGYTF. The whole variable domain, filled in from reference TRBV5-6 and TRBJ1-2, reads DAGVTQSPTHLIKTRGQQVTLRCSPKSGHDTVSWYQQALGQGPQFIFQYYEEEERQRGNFPDRFSGHQFPNYSSELNVNALLLGDSALYLCASSGDRDYGYTFGSGTRLTVV.

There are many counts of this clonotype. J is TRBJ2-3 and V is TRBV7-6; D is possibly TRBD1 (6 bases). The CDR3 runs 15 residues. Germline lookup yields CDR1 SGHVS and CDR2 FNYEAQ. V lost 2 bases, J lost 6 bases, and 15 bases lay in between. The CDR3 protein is CASSLSTGSTDTQYF. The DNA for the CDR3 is TGTGCCAGCAGCTTATCAACAGGGTCGACGGATACGCAGTATTTT.

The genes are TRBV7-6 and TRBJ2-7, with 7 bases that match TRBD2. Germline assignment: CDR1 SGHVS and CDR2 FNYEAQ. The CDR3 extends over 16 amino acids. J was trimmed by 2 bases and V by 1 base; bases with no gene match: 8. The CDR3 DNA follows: TGTGCCAGCAGCTTAGGGCTAGCGGCGAACGCCTACGAGCAGTACTTC. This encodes CASSLGLAANAYEQYF.

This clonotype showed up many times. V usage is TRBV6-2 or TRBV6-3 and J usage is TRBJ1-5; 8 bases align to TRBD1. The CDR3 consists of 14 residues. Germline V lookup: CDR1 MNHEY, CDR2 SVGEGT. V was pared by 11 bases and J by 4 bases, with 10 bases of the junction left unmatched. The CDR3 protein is CAGGDRGVNQPQHF. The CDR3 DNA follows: TGTGCCGGGGGAGACAGGGGAGTTAATCAGCCCCAGCATTTT.

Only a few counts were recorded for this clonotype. The CDR3 nucleotides are TGTGCCAGCAGCTTCGGGGTAGCGGGAGGGCTTAGAGATGAGCAGTTCTTC. It encodes CASSFGVAGGLRDEQFF. J is TRBJ2-1 and V is TRBV5-6; 11 positions match TRBD2. This CDR3 has 17 residues. Trimming removed 2 bases from V and 8 bases from J; junction bases left unmatched: 12. CDR1 and CDR2 (germline): SGHDT, YYEEEE.

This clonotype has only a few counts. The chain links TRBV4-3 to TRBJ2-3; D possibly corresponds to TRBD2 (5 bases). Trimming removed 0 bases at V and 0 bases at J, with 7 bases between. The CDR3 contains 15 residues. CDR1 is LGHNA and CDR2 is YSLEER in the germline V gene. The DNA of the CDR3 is TGCGCCAGCAGCCAAGATCGGACTAGCACAGATACGCAGTATTTT. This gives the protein CASSQDRTSTDTQYF.

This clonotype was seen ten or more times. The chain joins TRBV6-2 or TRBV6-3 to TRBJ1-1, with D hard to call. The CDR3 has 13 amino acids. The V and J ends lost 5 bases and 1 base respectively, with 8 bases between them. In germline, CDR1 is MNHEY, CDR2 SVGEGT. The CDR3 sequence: CASSTDENTEAFF. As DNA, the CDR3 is TGTGCCAGCAGTACCGACGAGAACACTGAAGCTTTCTTT.

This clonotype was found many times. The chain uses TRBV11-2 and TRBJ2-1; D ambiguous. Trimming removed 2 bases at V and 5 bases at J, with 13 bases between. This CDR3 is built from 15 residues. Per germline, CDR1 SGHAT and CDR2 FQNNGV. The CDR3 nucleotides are TGTGCCAGCAGCTTAAAAATCGCTAGGGACAATGAGCAGTTCTTC. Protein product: CASSLKIARDNEQFF.

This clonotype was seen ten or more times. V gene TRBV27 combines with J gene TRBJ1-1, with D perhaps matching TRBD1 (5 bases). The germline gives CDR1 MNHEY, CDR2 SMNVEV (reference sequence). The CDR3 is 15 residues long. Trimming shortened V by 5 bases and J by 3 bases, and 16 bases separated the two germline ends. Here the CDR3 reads CASSLTGMEDTEAFF. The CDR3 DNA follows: TGTGCCAGCAGTCTTACAGGTATGGAGGACACTGAAGCTTTCTTT.

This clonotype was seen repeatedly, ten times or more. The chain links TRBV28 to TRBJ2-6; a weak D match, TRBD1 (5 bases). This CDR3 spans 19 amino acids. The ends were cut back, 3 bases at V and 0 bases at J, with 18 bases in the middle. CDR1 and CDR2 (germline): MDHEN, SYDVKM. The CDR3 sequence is CASSFFRDRSPSGANVLTF. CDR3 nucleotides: TGTGCCAGCAGTTTCTTTCGCGACAGATCGCCCTCTGGGGCCAACGTCCTGACTTTC. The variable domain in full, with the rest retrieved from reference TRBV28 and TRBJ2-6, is DVKVTQSSRYLVKRTGEKVFLECVQDMDHENMFWYRQDPGLGLRLIYFSYDVKMKEKGDIPEGYSVSREKKERFSLILESASTNQTSMYLCASSFFRDRSPSGANVLTFGAGSRLTVL.

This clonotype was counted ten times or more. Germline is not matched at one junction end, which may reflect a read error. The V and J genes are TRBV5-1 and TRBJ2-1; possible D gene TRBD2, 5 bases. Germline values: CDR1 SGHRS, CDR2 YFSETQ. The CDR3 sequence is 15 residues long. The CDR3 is CASSLAGSSYNEQFF. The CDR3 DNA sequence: TGTGCCAGCAGCTTAGCTGGGAGCTCCTACAATGAGCAGTTCTTC.

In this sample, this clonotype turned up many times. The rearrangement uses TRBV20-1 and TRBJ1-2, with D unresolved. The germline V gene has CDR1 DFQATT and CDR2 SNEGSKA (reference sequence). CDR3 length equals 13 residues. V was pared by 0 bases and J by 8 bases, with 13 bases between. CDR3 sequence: CSARDPGLGGYTF. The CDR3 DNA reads TGCAGTGCTAGAGATCCGGGCTTGGGAGGCTACACCTTC.

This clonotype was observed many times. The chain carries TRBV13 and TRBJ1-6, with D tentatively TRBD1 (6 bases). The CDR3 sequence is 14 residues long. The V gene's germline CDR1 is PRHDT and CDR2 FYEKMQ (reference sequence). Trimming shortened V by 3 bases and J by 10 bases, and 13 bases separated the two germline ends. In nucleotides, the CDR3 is TGTGCCAGCAGCTTGGTACAGGGCGGGTCACCCCTCCACTTT. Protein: CASSLVQGGSPLHF.

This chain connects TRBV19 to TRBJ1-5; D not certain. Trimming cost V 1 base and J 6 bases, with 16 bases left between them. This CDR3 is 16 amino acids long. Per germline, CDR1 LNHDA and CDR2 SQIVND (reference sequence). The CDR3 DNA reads TGTGCCAGTAGTATAGGGGCCAGTTACCTCCCTCAGCCCCAGCATTTT. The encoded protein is CASSIGASYLPQPQHF. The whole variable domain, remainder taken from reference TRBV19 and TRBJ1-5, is DGGITQSPKYLFRKEGQNVTLSCEQNLNHDAMYWYRQDPGQGLRLIYYSQIVNDFQKGDIAEGYSVSREKKESFPLTVTSAQKNPTAFYLCASSIGASYLPQPQHFGDGTRLSIL.

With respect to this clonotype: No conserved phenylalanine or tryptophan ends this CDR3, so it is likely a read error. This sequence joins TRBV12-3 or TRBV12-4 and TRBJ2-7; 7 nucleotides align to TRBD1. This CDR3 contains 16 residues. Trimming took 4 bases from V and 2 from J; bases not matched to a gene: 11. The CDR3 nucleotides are TGTGCCAGCAGTTCCTCCTTCCGGGACAGAGCCTACGAGCAGTACCTC. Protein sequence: CASSSSFRDRAYEQYL.

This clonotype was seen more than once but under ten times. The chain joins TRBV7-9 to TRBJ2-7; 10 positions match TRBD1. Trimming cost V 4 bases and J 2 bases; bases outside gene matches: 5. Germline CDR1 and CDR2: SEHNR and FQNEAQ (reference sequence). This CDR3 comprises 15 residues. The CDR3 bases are TGTGCCAGCAGCTCGCAGGGACAGGGGACCTACGAGCAGTACTTC. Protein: CASSSQGQGTYEQYF.

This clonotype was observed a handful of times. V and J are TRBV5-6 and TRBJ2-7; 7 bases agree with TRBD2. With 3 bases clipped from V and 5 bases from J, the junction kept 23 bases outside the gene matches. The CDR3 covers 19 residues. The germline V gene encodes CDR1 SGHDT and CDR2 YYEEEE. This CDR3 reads CASSSFSRSRGGTTNEQYF. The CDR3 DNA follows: TGTGCCAGCAGCTCTTTTAGCCGCTCGAGGGGAGGGACTACTAACGAGCAGTACTTC.

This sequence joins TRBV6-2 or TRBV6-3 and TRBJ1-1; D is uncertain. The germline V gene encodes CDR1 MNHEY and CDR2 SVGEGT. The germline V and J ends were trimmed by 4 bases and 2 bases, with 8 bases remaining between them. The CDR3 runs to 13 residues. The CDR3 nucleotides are TGTGCCAGCAGTTTTTTGACCAACACTGAAGCTTTCTTT. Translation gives CASSFLTNTEAFF.

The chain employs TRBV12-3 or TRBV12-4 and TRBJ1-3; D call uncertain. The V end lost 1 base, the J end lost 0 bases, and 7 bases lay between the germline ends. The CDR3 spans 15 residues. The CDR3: CASSLEPRSGNTIYF. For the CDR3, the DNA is TGTGCCAGCAGTTTAGAACCTCGCTCTGGAAACACCATATATTTT.

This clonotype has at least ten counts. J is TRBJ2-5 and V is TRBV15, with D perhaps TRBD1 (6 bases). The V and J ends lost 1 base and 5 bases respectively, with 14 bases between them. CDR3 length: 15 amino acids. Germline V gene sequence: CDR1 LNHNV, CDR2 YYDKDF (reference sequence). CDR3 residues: CATSRGSQGLETQYF. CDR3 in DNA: TGTGCCACCAGCAGAGGTTCACAGGGCCTGGAGACCCAGTACTTC.

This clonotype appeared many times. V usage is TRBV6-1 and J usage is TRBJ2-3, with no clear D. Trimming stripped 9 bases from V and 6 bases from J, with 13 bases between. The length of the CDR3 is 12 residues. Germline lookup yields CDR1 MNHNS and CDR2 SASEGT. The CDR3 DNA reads TGTGCCAGTTTTACAGACGGTGATACGCAGTATTTT. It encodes CASFTDGDTQYF.

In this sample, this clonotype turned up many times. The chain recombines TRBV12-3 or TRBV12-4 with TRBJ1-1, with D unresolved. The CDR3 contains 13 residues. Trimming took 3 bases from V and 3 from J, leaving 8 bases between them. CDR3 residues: CASSFSGDTEAFF. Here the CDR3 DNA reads TGTGCCAGCAGTTTCTCCGGGGACACTGAAGCTTTCTTT.

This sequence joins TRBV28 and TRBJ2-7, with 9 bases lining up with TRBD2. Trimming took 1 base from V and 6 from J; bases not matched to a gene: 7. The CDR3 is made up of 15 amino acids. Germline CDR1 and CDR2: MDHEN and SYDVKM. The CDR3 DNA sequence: TGTGCCAGCAGTTTATACTTTAGCGGGAGTCGCGAGCAGTACTTC. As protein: CASSLYFSGSREQYF.